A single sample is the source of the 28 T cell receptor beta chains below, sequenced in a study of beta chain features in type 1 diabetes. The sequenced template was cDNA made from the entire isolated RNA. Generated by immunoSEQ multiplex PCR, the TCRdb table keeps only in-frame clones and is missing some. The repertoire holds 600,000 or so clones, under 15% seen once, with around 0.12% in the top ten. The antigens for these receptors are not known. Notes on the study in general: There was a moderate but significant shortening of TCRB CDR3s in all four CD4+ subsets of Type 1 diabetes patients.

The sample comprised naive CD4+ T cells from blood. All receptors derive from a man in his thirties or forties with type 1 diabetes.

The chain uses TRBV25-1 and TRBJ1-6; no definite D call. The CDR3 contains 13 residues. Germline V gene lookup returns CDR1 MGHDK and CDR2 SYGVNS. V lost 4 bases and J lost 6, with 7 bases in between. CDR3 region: CASSVRINSPLHF. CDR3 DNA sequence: TGTGCCAGCAGTGTGCGGATTAATTCACCCCTCCACTTT.

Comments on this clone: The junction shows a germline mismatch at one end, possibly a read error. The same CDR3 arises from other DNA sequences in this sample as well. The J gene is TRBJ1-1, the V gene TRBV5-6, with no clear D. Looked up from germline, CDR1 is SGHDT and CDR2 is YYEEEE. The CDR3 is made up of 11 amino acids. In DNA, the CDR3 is TGTGCCAGCAGCTTGGACACGGAAGCTTTCTTT. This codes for CASSLDTEAFF.

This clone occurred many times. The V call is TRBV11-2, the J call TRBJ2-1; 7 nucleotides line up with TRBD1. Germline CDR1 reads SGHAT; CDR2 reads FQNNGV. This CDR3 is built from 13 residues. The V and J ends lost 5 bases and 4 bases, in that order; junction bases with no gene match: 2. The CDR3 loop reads CASSMGQYNEQFF. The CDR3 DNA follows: TGTGCCAGCAGCATGGGACAGTACAATGAGCAGTTCTTC.

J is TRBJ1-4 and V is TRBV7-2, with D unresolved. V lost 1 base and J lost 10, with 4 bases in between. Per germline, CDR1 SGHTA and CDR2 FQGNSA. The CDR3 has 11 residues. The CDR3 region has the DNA TGTGCCAGCAGCTTAGAAGGAAAACTGTTTTTT. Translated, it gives CASSLEGKLFF.

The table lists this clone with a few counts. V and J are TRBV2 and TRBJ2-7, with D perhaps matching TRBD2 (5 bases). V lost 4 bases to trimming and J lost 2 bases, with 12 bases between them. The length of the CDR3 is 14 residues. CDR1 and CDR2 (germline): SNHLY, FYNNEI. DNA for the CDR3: TGTGCCAGCAGTGTAACCCGGGGAGCCTACGAGCAGTACTTC. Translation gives CASSVTRGAYEQYF.

Here the CDR3 DNA reads TGTGCCAGCAGTGGGAATATGGGACAGGTTGCGGAGTTCTTC. This translates into CASSGNMGQVAEFF. V is TRBV25-1 and J is TRBJ2-1; 8 bases align to TRBD1. Losses at the gene ends were 4 bases for V and 14 bases for J; bases not matched to a gene: 13. The CDR3 totals 14 residues. CDR1 and CDR2 (germline): MGHDK, SYGVNS.

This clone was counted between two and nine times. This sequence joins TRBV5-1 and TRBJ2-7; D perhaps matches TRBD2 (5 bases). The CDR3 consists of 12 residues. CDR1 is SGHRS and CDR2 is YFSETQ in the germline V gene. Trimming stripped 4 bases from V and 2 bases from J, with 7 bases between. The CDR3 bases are TGCGCCAGCAGCCACGGGACCTACGAGCAGTACTTC. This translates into CASSHGTYEQYF.

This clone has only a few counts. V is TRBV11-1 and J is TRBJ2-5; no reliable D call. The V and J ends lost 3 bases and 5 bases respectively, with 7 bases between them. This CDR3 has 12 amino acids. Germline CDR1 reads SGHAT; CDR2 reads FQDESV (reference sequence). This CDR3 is CASSLRPETQYF. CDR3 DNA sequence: TGTGCCAGCAGCTTGAGGCCGGAGACCCAGTACTTC.

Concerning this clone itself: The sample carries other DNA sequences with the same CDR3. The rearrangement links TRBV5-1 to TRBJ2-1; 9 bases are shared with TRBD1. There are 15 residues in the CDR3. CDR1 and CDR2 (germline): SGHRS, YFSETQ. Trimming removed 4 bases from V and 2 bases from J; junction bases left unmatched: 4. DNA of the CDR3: TGCGCCAGCAGCCCGGGACAGGGTACCTACAATGAGCAGTTCTTC. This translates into CASSPGQGTYNEQFF.

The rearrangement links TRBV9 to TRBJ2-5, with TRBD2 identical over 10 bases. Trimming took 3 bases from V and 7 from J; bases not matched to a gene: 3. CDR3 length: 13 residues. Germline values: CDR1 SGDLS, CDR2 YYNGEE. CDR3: CASSAPSGGTQYF. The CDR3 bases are TGTGCCAGCAGCGCACCTAGCGGGGGGACCCAGTACTTC.

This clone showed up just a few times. The CDR3 nucleotides are TGTGCCAGCAGCTTAATTGGGGCCAACGTCCTGACTTTC. It encodes CASSLIGANVLTF. V is TRBV5-6 and J is TRBJ2-6; D gene ambiguous. This CDR3 comprises 13 residues. Germline CDR1 and CDR2: SGHDT and YYEEEE. V gave up 2 bases and J gave up 3 bases, with 3 bases separating them. Combining the CDR3 with reference TRBV5-6 and TRBJ2-6 gives the whole variable domain DAGVTQSPTHLIKTRGQQVTLRCSPKSGHDTVSWYQQALGQGPQFIFQYYEEEERQRGNFPDRFSGHQFPNYSSELNVNALLLGDSALYLCASSLIGANVLTFGAGSRLTVL.

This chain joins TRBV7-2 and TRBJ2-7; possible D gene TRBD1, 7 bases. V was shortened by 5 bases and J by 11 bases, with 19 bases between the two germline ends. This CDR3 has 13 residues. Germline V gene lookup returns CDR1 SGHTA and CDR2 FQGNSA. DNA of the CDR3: TGTGCCAGCAGCATAGGCGGGACAGACTTGGAGTACTTC. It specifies CASSIGGTDLEYF.

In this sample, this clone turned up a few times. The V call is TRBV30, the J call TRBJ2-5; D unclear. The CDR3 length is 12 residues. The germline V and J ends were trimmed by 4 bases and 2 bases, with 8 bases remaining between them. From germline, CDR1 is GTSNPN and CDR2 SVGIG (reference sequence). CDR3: CAWTPAQETQYF. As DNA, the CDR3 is TGTGCCTGGACTCCGGCACAAGAGACCCAGTACTTC.

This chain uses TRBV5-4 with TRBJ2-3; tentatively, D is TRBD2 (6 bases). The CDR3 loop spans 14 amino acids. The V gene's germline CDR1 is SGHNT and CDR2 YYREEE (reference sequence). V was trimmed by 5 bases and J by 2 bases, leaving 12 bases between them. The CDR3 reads CASREGIITDTQYF. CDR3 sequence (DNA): TGTGCCAGCAGGGAGGGGATAATCACAGATACGCAGTATTTT.

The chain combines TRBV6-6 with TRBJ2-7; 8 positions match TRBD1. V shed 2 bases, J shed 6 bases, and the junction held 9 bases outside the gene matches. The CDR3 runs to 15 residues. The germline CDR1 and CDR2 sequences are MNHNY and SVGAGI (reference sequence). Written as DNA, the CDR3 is TGTGCCAGCAGTTACCTGACAGGGGTTGGTGTCGAGCAGTACTTC. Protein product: CASSYLTGVGVEQYF.

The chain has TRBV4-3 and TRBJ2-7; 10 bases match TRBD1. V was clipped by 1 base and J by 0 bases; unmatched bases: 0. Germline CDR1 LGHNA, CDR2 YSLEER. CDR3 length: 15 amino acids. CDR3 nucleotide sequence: TGCGCCAGCAGCCAAGGGACAGGGGGCTCCTACGAGCAGTACTTC. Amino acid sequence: CASSQGTGGSYEQYF.

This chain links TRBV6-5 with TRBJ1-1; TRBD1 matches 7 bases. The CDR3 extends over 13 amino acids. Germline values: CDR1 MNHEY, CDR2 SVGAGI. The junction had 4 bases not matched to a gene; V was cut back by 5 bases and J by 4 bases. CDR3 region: CASSRRDSTEAFF. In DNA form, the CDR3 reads TGTGCCAGCAGTCGCAGGGACAGCACTGAAGCTTTCTTT.

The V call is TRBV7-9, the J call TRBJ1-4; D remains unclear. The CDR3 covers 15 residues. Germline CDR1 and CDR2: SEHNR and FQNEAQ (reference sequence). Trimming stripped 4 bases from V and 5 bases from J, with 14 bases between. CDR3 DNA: TGTGCCAGCAGCTCGGTGCTGGCCCAGAATGAAAAACTGTTTTTT. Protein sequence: CASSSVLAQNEKLFF.

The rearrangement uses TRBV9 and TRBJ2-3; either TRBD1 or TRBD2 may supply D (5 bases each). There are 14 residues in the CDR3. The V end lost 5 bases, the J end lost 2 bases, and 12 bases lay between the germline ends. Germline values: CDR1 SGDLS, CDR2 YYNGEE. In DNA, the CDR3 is TGTGCCAGCAGACGGGACCTGGACACAGATACGCAGTATTTT. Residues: CASRRDLDTDTQYF.

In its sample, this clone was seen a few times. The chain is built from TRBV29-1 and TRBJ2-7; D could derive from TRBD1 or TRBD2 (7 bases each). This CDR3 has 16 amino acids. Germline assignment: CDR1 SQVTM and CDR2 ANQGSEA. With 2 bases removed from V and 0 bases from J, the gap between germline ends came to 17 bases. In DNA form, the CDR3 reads TGCAGCGTTGAAAGCCCTCCCAGGGGGGGCTCCTACGAGCAGTACTTC. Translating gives CSVESPPRGGSYEQYF.

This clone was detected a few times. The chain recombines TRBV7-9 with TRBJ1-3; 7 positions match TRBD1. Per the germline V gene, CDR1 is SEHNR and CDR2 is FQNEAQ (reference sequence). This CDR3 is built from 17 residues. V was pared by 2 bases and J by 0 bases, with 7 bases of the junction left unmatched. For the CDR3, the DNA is TGTGCCAGCAGCTTACCCGCGACAGGGTACTCTGGAAACACCATATATTTT. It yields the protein CASSLPATGYSGNTIYF.

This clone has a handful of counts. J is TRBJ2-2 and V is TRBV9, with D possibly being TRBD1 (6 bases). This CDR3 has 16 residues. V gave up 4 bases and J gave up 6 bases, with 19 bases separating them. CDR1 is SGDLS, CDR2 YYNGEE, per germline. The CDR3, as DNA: TGTGCCAGCAGCCCGATGCAGGGGATAGTGTCCGGGGAGCTGTTTTTT. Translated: CASSPMQGIVSGELFF. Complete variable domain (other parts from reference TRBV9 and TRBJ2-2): DSGVTQTPKHLITATGQRVTLRCSPRSGDLSVYWYQQSLDQGLQFLIQYYNGEERAKGNILERFSAQQFPDLHSELNLSSLELGDSALYFCASSPMQGIVSGELFFGEGSRLTVL.

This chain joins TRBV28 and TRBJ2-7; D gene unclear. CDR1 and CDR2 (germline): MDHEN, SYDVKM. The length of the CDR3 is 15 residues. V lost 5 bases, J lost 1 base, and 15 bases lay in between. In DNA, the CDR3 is TGTGCCAGCAGTACCCCCGGCCGGGCTTCCTACGAGCAGTACTTC. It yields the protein CASSTPGRASYEQYF. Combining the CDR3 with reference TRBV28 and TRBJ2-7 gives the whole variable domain DVKVTQSSRYLVKRTGEKVFLECVQDMDHENMFWYRQDPGLGLRLIYFSYDVKMKEKGDIPEGYSVSREKKERFSLILESASTNQTSMYLCASSTPGRASYEQYFGPGTRLTVT.

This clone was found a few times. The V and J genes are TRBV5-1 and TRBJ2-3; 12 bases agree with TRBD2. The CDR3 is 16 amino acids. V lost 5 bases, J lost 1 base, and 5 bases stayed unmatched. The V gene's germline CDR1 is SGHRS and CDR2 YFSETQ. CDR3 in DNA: TGCGCCAGCAGAAACGGGACTAGCGGGCGCACAGATACGCAGTATTTT. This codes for CASRNGTSGRTDTQYF.

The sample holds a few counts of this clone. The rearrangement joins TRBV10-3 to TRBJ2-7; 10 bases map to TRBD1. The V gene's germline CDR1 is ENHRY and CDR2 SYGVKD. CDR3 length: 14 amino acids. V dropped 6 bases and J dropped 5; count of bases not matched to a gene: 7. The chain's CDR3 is CAIRPGQGDHEQYF. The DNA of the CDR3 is TGTGCCATCAGACCAGGACAGGGGGACCACGAGCAGTACTTC.

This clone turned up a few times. CDR3 residues: CASSPLGQGGNYGYTF. The CDR3 nucleotides are TGTGCCAGCAGCCCCCTGGGACAGGGAGGGAACTATGGCTACACCTTC. The chain carries TRBV7-3 and TRBJ1-2; 9 bases align to TRBD1. This CDR3 is 16 amino acids long. The junction had 9 bases not matched to a gene; V was cut back by 5 bases and J by 2 bases. CDR1 and CDR2 (germline): SGHTA, FQGTGA.

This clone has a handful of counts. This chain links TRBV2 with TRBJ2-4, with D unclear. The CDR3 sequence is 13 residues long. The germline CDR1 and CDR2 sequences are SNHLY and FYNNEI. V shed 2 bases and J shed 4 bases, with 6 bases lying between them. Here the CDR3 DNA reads TGTGCCAGCAGTGAATCTGGTAAAAACATTCAGTACTTC. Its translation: CASSESGKNIQYF. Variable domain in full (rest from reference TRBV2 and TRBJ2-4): EPEVTQTPSHQVTQMGQEVILRCVPISNHLYFYWYRQILGQKVEFLVSFYNNEISEKSEIFDDQFSVERPDGSNFTLKIRSTKLEDSAMYFCASSESGKNIQYFGAGTRLSVL.

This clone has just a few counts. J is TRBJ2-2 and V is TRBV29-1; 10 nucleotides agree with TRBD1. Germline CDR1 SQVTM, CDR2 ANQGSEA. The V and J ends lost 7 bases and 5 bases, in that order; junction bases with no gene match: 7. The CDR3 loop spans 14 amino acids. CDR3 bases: TGCAGCGGAGGAGGGGACAGGGGAACCGGGGAGCTGTTTTTT. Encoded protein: CSGGGDRGTGELFF.